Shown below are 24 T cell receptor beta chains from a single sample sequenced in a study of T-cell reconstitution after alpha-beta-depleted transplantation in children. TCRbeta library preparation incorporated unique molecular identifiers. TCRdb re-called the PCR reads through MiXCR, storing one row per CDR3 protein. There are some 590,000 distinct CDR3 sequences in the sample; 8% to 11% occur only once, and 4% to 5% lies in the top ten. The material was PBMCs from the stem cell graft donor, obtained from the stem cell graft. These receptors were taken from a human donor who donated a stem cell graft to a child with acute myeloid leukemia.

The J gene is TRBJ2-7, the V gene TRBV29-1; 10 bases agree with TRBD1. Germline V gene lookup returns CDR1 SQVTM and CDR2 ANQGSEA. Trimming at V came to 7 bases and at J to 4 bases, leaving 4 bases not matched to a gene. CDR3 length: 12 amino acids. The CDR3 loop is CSAWTGGYEQYF. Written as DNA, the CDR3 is TGCAGCGCATGGACAGGGGGTTACGAGCAGTACTTC.

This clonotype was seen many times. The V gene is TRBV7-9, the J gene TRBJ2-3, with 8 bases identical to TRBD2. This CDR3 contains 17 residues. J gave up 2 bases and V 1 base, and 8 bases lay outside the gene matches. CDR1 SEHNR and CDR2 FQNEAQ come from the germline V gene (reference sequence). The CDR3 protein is CASSLGTTSGNTDTQYF. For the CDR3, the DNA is TGTGCCAGCAGCTTAGGAACTACTAGCGGTAACACAGATACGCAGTATTTT.

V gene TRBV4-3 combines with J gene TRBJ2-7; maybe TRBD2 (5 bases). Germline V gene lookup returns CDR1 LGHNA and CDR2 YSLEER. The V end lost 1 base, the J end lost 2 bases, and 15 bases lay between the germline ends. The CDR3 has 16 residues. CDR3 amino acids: CASSQGLFRETYEQYF. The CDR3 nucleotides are TGCGCCAGCAGCCAAGGGTTGTTCCGGGAAACCTACGAGCAGTACTTC.

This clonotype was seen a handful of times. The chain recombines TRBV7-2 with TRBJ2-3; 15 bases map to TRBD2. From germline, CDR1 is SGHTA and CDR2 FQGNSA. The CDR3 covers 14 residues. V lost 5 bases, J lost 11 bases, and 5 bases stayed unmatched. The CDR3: CASSVGLAGGGQYF. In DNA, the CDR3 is TGTGCCAGCAGCGTGGGACTAGCGGGAGGAGGGCAGTATTTT.

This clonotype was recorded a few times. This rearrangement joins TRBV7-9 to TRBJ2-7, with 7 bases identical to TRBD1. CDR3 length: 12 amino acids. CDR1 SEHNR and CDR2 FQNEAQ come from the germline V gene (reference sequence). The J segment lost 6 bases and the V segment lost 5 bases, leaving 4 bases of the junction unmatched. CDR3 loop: CASSDRAGEQYF. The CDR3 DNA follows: TGTGCCAGCAGCGACAGGGCGGGCGAGCAGTACTTC. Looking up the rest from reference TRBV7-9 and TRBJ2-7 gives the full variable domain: DTGVSQNPRHKITKRGQNVTFRCDPISEHNRLYWYRQTLGQGPEFLTYFQNEAQLEKSRLLSDRFSAERPKGSFSTLEIQRTEQGDSAMYLCASSDRAGEQYFGPGTRLTVT.

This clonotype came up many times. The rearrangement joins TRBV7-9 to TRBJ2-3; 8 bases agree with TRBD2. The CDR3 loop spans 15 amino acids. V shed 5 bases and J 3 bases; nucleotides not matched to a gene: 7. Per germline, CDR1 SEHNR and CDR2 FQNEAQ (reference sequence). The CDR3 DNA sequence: TGTGCCAGCAGCCCCCGAACGGGAGGGACAGATACGCAGTATTTT. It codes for CASSPRTGGTDTQYF. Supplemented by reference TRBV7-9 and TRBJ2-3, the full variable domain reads DTGVSQNPRHKITKRGQNVTFRCDPISEHNRLYWYRQTLGQGPEFLTYFQNEAQLEKSRLLSDRFSAERPKGSFSTLEIQRTEQGDSAMYLCASSPRTGGTDTQYFGPGTRLTVL.

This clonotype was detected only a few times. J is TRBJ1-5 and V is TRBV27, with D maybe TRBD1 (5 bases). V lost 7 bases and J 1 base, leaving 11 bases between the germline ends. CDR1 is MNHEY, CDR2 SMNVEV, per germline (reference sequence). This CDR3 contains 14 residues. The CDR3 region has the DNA TGTGCCAGCACCCCGGGGGGGAGCAATCAGCCCCAGCATTTT. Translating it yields CASTPGGSNQPQHF.

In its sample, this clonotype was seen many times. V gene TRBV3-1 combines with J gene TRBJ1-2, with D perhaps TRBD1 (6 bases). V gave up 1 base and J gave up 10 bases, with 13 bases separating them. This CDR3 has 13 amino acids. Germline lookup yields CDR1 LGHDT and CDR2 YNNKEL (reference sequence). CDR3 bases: TGTGCCAGCAGCCAAGTAGGGACACTTCCCTACACCTTC. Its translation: CASSQVGTLPYTF.

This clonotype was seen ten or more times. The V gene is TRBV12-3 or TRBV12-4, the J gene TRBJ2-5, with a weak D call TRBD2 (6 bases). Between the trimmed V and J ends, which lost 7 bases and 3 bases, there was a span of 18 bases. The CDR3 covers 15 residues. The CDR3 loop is CASMRGDLLKETQYF. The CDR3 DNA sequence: TGTGCCAGCATGAGAGGGGACTTGCTAAAAGAGACCCAGTACTTC.

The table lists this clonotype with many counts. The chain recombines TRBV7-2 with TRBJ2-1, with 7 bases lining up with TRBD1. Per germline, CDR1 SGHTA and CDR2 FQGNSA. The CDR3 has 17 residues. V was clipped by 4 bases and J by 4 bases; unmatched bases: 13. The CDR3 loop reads CASSSPRQGTIYNEQFF. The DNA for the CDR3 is TGTGCCAGCAGCTCGCCTCGACAGGGAACCATTTACAATGAGCAGTTCTTC. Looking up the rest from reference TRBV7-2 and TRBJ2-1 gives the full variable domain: GAGVSQSPSNKVTEKGKDVELRCDPISGHTALYWYRQSLGQGLEFLIYFQGNSAPDKSGLPSDRFSAERTGGSVSTLTIQRTQQEDSAVYLCASSSPRQGTIYNEQFFGPGTRLTVL.

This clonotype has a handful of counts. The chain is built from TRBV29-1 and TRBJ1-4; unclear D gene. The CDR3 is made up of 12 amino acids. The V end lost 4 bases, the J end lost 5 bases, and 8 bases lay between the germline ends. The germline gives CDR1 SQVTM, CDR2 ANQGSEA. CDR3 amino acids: CSVGNRNEKLFF. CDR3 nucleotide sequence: TGCAGCGTTGGGAATAGGAATGAAAAACTGTTTTTT.

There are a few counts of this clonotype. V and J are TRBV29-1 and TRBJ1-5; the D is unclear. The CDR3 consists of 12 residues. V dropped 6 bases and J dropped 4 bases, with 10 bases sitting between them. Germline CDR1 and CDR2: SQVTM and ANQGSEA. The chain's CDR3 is CSVQKPNQPQHF. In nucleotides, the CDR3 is TGCAGCGTGCAGAAGCCTAATCAGCCCCAGCATTTT.

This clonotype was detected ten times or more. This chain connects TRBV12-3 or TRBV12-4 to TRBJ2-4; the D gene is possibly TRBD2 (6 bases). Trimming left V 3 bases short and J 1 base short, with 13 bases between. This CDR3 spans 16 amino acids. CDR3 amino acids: CASSFVGGEAKNIQYF. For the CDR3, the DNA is TGTGCCAGCAGTTTTGTCGGGGGAGAGGCCAAAAACATTCAGTACTTC.

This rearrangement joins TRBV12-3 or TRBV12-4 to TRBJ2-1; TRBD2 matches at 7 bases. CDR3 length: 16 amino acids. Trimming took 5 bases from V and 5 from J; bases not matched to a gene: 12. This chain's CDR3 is CASSPEWRETHNEQFF. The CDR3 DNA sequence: TGTGCCAGCAGTCCCGAGTGGCGGGAGACCCACAATGAGCAGTTCTTC.

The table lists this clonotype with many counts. CDR3 DNA: TGTGCCAGCAGCCCTTCTCGAGAGACCCAGTACTTC. This codes for CASSPSRETQYF. This chain links TRBV7-2 with TRBJ2-5; D is undetermined. The CDR3 extends over 12 amino acids. V gave up 5 bases and J gave up 4 bases, with 8 bases separating them. Germline assignment: CDR1 SGHTA and CDR2 FQGNSA.

CDR3 in amino acids: CASSTGLVSEQFF. The CDR3 nucleotides are TGTGCCAGCAGTACGGGACTAGTCAGTGAGCAGTTCTTC. The V and J genes are TRBV6-6 and TRBJ2-1, with 8 bases lining up with TRBD2. Germline V CDR1 and CDR2: MNHNY, SVGAGI (reference sequence). Trimming at V came to 5 bases and at J to 9 bases, leaving 6 bases not matched to a gene. This CDR3 is built from 13 residues.

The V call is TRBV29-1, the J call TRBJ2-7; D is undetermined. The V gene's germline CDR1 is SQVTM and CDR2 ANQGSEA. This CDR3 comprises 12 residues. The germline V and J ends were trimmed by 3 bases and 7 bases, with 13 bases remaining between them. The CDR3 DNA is TGCAGCGTTGATAAGGGATTGAGGGAGCAGTACTTC. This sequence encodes CSVDKGLREQYF.

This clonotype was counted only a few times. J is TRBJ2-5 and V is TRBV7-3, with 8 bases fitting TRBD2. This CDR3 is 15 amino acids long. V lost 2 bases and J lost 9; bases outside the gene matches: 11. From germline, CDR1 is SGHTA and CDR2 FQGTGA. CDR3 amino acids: CASSLFSSGQRAQYF. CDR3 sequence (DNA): TGTGCCAGCAGCTTATTCTCTAGCGGGCAGAGGGCCCAGTACTTC. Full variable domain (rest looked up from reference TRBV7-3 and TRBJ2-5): GAGVSQTPSNKVTEKGKYVELRCDPISGHTALYWYRQSLGQGPEFLIYFQGTGAADDSGLPNDRFFAVRPEGSVSTLKIQRTERGDSAVYLCASSLFSSGQRAQYFGPGTRLLVL.

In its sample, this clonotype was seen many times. The CDR3: CASRIAGGQETQYF. DNA for the CDR3: TGTGCCAGCAGGATAGCGGGAGGCCAAGAGACCCAGTACTTC. The chain links TRBV12-3 or TRBV12-4 to TRBJ2-5, with 10 bases fitting TRBD2. V dropped 6 bases and J dropped 1; count of bases not matched to a gene: 2. The CDR3 sequence is 14 residues long.

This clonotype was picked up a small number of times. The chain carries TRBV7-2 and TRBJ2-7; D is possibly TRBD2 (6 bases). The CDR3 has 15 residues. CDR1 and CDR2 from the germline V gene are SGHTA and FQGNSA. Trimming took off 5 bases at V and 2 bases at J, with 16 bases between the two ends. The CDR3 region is CASSLVRTTPYEQYF. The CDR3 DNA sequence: TGTGCCAGCAGCCTCGTGAGGACTACCCCCTACGAGCAGTACTTC. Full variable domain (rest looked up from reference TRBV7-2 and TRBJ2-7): GAGVSQSPSNKVTEKGKDVELRCDPISGHTALYWYRQSLGQGLEFLIYFQGNSAPDKSGLPSDRFSAERTGGSVSTLTIQRTQQEDSAVYLCASSLVRTTPYEQYFGPGTRLTVT.

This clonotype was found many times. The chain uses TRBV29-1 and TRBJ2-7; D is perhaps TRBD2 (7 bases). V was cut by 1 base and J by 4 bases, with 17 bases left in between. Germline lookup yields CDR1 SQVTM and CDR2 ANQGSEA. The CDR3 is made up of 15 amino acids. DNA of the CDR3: TGCAGCGTTGAAGCCGGAGGGGGGGCCAGATACGAGCAGTACTTC. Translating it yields CSVEAGGGARYEQYF.

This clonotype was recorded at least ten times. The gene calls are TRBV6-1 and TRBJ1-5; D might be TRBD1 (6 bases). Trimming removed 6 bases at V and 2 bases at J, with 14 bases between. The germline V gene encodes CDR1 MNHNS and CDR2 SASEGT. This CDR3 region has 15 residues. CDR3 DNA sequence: TGTGCCAGCAGCCGGACAGTTTATGGCAATCAGCCCCAGCATTTT. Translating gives CASSRTVYGNQPQHF.

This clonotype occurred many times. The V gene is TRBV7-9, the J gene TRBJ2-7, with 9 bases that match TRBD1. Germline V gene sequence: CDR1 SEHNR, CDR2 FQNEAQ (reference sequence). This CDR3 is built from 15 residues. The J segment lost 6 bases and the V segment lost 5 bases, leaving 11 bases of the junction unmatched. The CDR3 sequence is CASSIGTGKVSEQYF. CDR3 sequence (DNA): TGTGCCAGCAGCATCGGGACAGGGAAAGTAAGCGAGCAGTACTTC.

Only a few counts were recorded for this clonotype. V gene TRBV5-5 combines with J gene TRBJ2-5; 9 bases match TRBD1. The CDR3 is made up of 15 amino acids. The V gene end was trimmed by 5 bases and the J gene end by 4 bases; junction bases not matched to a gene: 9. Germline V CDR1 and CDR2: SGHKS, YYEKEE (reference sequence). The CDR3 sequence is CASSSTGGRGETQYF. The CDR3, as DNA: TGTGCCAGCAGTTCTACAGGGGGCAGGGGAGAGACCCAGTACTTC.